This entry lists 14 T cell receptor beta chains sequenced from one sample in a study of blood T cell repertoires in COVID-19. Sequencing used immunoSEQ multiplex PCR; TCRdb keeps in-frame clones, though not all of them. This sample has about 260,000 clones; around 90% occur once, and the top ten carry approximately 3.8%. The sample consisted of peripheral blood. The receptor source for this set is a man aged 55-75 years who had recovered from COVID-19.

DNA for the CDR3: TGTGCCAGCAGCCCGCGGGACTCAAACACCGGGGAGCTGTTTTTT. Its translation: CASSPRDSNTGELFF. The rearrangement uses TRBV4-2 and TRBJ2-2, with D possibly matching TRBD2 (6 bases). The germline CDR1 and CDR2 sequences are LGHNA and YNFKEQ. This CDR3 has 15 amino acids. V was clipped by 4 bases and J by 2 bases, with 11 bases between them.

This chain connects TRBV9 to TRBJ2-2, with TRBD1 identical over 7 bases. Looked up from germline, CDR1 is SGDLS and CDR2 is YYNGEE. The length of the CDR3 is 16 residues. The junction had 10 bases not matched to a gene; V was cut back by 4 bases and J by 4 bases. As DNA, the CDR3 is TGTGCCAGCAGCTCAAGGGGGCTAGGGGCCACCGGGGAGCTGTTTTTT. Protein sequence: CASSSRGLGATGELFF.

This clone appeared once. The chain links TRBV27 to TRBJ2-7, with D possibly matching TRBD2 (6 bases). CDR3 length: 16 amino acids. CDR1 and CDR2 (germline): MNHEY, SMNVEV (reference sequence). With 5 bases removed from V and 5 bases from J, the gap between germline ends came to 22 bases. The CDR3, as DNA: TGTGCCAGCAGTCCCTCCCTGGCGGGGCACCGGGACGAGCAGTACTTC. It yields the protein CASSPSLAGHRDEQYF.

The V gene is TRBV7-9, the J gene TRBJ1-1; perhaps TRBD1 as D (6 bases). This CDR3 region has 14 residues. CDR1 and CDR2 from the germline V gene are SEHNR and FQNEAQ (reference sequence). Trimming removed 8 bases from V and 0 bases from J, with 13 bases in between. Here the CDR3 reads CASRGQGMNTEAFF. The CDR3 DNA follows: TGTGCCAGCCGTGGGCAGGGGATGAACACTGAAGCTTTCTTT.

CDR3 amino acids: CASRLDRPTYEQYF. DNA for the CDR3: TGTGCCAGCAGATTGGACAGGCCTACCTACGAGCAGTACTTC. The rearrangement links TRBV6-6 to TRBJ2-7, with 7 bases identical to TRBD1. The CDR3 runs to 14 residues. Germline values: CDR1 MNHNY, CDR2 SVGAGI (reference sequence). V lost 6 bases, J lost 2 bases, and 7 bases stayed unmatched.

As to this clone: The junction differs from germline at one of its ends, possibly a read error. The chain employs TRBV9 and TRBJ2-1; D not resolved. The CDR3 length is 13 residues. Per the germline V gene, CDR1 is SGDLS and CDR2 is YYNGEE. DNA of the CDR3: TGTGCCAGCAGCGTAGTTTCCTCCAATGAGCAGTTCTTC. This gives the protein CASSVVSSNEQFF.

This chain connects TRBV10-1 to TRBJ2-5; D might be TRBD2 (5 bases). Germline values: CDR1 WNHNN, CDR2 SYGVQD (reference sequence). The CDR3 length is 14 residues. Trimming removed 9 bases at V and 2 bases at J, with 16 bases between. The DNA of the CDR3 is TGCGCCAGACTGGTGACGGGGAGACAAGAGACCCAGTACTTC. Amino acids: CARLVTGRQETQYF.

The chain links TRBV6-5 to TRBJ2-7; 8 bases agree with TRBD1. The CDR3 sequence is 14 residues long. J was trimmed by 2 bases and V by 6 bases; bases with no gene match: 6. CDR1 MNHEY and CDR2 SVGAGI come from the germline V gene. CDR3 nucleotides: TGTGCCAGCAGGATGGGACAGGTGGCCTACGAGCAGTACTTC. Protein sequence: CASRMGQVAYEQYF.

The rearrangement joins TRBV3-1 (or the pseudogene TRBV3-2) to TRBJ1-2; D unresolved. The V end was cut by 8 bases, the J end by 4 bases, with 8 bases between. CDR1 is LGHDT and CDR2 is YNNKEL in the germline V gene (reference sequence). This CDR3 comprises 11 residues. In DNA form, the CDR3 reads TGTGCCAGCGAGGGAGGCTATGGCTACACCTTC. This encodes CASEGGYGYTF.

This rearrangement joins TRBV19 to TRBJ2-2, with 13 nucleotides matching TRBD2. J was trimmed by 0 bases and V by 5 bases; bases with no gene match: 3. This CDR3 is 17 amino acids long. CDR1 and CDR2 (germline): LNHDA, SQIVND (reference sequence). This chain's CDR3 is CASSVGLAGANTGELFF. In DNA form, the CDR3 reads TGTGCCAGTAGTGTTGGACTAGCGGGGGCGAACACCGGGGAGCTGTTTTTT.

CDR3 sequence: CASSLAWGLTTYEQYF. The CDR3 bases are TGCGCCAGCAGCTTGGCCTGGGGACTGACAACCTACGAGCAGTACTTC. The chain links TRBV5-1 to TRBJ2-7; D possibly corresponds to TRBD2 (6 bases). The CDR3 is 16 amino acids. The V and J ends lost 0 bases and 2 bases respectively, with 15 bases between them. CDR1 and CDR2 (germline): SGHRS, YFSETQ. Filled out from reference TRBV5-1 and TRBJ2-7, the complete variable domain reads KAGVTQTPRYLIKTRGQQVTLSCSPISGHRSVSWYQQTPGQGLQFLFEYFSETQRNKGNFPGRFSGRQFSNSRSEMNVSTLELGDSALYLCASSLAWGLTTYEQYFGPGTRLTVT.

Comments on this clone: Germline is not matched at one junction end, which may reflect a read error. The sample contains more than one DNA sequence encoding this CDR3. The gene calls are TRBV7-7 and TRBJ1-1, with D unclear. The CDR3 has 13 residues. Germline V lookup: CDR1 SSHAT, CDR2 FNYEAQ (reference sequence). The CDR3 DNA follows: TGTGCTAGCAGCCCGGGGAGGAACACTGAAGCTTTCTTT. Amino acids: CASSPGRNTEAFF.

The chain is built from TRBV4-1 and TRBJ2-7, with TRBD1 identical over 9 bases. CDR3 length equals 14 residues. After removal of 3 bases from V and 7 bases from J, the junction contained 7 bases not matched to a gene. Per the germline V gene, CDR1 is MGHRA and CDR2 is YSYEKL. The CDR3 nucleotides are TGCGCCAGCAGCCAGGCAACAGGGGGCAAGGAGCAGTACTTC. It yields the protein CASSQATGGKEQYF.

In this sample, this clone turned up a few times. The V call is TRBV7-3, the J call TRBJ1-1, with a weak D call TRBD1 (6 bases). The CDR3 consists of 15 residues. V was pared by 6 bases and J by 1 base, with 15 bases between. CDR1 SGHTA and CDR2 FQGTGA come from the germline V gene. The CDR3 sequence is CASSPTGLGNTEAFF. In DNA form, the CDR3 reads TGTGCCAGCAGTCCCACAGGGTTAGGGAACACTGAAGCTTTCTTT.